Listed here is a single T cell receptor (beta chain). The assay was immunoSEQ multiplex PCR, and TCRdb's table has in-frame clones only and misses some. In the table there are about 250,000 clones, about 87% of which are singletons. This entry comes from a study of blood T cell repertoires in COVID-19. In assigning cohorts, the study relied on participant-reported clinical history. The sequencing sample was made of PBMCs or T cells enriched from blood (not recorded which). This receptor was identified in a woman aged 45-65 years who had recovered from COVID-19.

The CDR3 nucleotides read TGTGCCAGCAGTTTAGCCCATTTGGAGGGCTACACCTTC. It encodes CASSLAHLEGYTF. The chain uses TRBV12-3 or TRBV12-4 and TRBJ1-2, with D hard to call. CDR3 size: 13 residues. Trimming shortened V by 0 bases and J by 8 bases, and 10 bases separated the two germline ends.